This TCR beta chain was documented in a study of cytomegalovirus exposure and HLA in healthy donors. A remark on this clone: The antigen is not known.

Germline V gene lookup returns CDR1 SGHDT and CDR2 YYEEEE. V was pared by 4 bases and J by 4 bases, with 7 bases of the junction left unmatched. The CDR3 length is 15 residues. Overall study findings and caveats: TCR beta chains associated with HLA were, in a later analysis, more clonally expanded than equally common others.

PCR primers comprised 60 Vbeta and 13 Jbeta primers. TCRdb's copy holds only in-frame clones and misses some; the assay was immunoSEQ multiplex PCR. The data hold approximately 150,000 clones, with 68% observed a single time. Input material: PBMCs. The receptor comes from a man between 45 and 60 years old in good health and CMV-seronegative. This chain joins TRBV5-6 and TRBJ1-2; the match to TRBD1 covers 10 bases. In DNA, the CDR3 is TGTGCCAGCAGCGTACGACAGGGGGCGGTCTATGGCTACACCTTC. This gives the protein CASSVRQGAVYGYTF.